This TCR beta chain was found in a study of identical twins. At least ten counts were recorded for this clonotype. Each CDR3 protein is one row after TCRdb ran MiXCR on the 5' RACE reads. The data hold hundreds of thousands of distinct CDR3 sequences, with approximately 9% observed a single time. Each donor (without exception) was a healthy Caucasian. This same sample was also taken into another study, of yellow fever vaccine responses in identical twins. According to that study: It has been reported that, in twins, the vaccine T cell response seemed partly convergent and partly personalized.

The source of this sequence is a woman aged 18-29 years in good health. Sequencing was performed on PBMCs.

The CDR3: CASSFRLAGGLAKNIQYF. In DNA form, the CDR3 reads TGTGCCAGCAGTTTTCGCCTAGCGGGGGGCCTAGCCAAAAACATTCAGTACTTC. The chain combines TRBV28 with TRBJ2-4; 11 bases are shared with TRBD2. CDR1 and CDR2 from the germline V gene are MDHEN and SYDVKM. The CDR3 is made up of 18 amino acids. V shed 3 bases and J 0 bases; nucleotides not matched to a gene: 7.